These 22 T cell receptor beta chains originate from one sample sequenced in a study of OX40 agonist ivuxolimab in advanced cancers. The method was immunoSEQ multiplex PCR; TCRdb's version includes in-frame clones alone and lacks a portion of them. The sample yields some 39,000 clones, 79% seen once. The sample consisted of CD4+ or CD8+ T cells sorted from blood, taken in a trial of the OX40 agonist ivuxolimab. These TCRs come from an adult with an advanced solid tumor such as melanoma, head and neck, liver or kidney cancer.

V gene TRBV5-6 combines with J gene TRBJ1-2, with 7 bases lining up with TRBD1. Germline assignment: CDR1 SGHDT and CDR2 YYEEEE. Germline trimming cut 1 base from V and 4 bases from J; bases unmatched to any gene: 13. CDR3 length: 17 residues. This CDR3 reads CASSLPTSTGSGYGYTF. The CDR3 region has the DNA TGTGCCAGCAGCTTGCCTACTTCGACAGGGTCAGGCTATGGCTACACCTTC.

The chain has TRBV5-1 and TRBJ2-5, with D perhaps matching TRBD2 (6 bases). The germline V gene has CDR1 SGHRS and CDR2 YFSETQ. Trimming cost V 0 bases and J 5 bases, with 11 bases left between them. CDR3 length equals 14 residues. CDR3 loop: CASSLAGEGETQYF. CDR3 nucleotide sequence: TGCGCCAGCAGCTTGGCGGGAGAGGGGGAGACCCAGTACTTC.

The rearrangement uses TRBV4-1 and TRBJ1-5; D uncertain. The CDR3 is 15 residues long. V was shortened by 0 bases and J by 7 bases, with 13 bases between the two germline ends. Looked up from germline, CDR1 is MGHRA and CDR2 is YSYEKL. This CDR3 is CASSQDLRRGQPQHF. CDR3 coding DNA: TGCGCCAGCAGCCAAGATCTTAGACGTGGACAGCCCCAGCATTTT.

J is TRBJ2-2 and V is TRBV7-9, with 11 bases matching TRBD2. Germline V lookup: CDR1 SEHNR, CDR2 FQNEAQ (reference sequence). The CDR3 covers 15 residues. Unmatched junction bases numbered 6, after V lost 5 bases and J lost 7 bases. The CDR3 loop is CASSDLAGGIGELFF. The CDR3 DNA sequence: TGTGCCAGCAGCGATCTAGCGGGGGGAATCGGGGAGCTGTTTTTT.

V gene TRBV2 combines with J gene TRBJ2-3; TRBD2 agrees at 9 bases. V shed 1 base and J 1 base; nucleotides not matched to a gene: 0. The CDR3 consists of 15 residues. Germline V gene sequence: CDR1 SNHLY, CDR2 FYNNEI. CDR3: CASSEERGGTDTQYF. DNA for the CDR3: TGTGCCAGCAGTGAAGAGCGGGGGGGCACAGATACGCAGTATTTT.

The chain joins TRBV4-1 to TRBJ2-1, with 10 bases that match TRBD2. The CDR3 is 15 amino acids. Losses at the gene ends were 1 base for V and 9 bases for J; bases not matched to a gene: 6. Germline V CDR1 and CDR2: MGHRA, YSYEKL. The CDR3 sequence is CASSQGSGGGPEQFF. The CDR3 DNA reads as TGCGCCAGCAGCCAAGGGAGCGGGGGGGGCCCTGAGCAGTTCTTC.

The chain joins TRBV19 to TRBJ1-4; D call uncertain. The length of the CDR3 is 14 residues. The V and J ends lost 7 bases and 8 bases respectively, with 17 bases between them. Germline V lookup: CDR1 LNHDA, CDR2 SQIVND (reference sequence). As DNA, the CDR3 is TGTGCCAGTACCTTGGCCGCAGGTCGCGAAAAACTGTTTTTT. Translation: CASTLAAGREKLFF.

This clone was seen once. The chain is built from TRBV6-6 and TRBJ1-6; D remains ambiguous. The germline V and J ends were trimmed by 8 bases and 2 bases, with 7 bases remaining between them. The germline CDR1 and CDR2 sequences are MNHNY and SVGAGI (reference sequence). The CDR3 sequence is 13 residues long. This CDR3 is CASQIAYNSPLHF. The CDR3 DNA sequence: TGTGCCAGCCAGATCGCCTATAATTCACCCCTCCACTTT.

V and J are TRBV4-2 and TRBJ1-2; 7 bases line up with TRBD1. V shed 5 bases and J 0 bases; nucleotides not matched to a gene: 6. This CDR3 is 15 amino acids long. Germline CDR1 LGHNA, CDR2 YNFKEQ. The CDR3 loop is CASSSRQGANYGYTF. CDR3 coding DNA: TGTGCCAGCAGCTCCAGACAGGGCGCTAACTATGGCTACACCTTC.

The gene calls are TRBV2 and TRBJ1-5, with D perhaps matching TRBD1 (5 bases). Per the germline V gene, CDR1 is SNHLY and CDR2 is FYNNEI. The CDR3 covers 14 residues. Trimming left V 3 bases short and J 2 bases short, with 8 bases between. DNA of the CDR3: TGTGCCAGCAGTGACAGGGATGGCAATCAGCCCCAGCATTTT. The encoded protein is CASSDRDGNQPQHF.

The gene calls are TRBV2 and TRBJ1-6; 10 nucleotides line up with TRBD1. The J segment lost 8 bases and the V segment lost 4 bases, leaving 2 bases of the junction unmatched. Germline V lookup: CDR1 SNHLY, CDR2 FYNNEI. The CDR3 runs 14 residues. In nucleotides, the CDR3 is TGTGCCAGCAGTGGACAGGGGGCTGATTCACCCCTCCACTTT. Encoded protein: CASSGQGADSPLHF.

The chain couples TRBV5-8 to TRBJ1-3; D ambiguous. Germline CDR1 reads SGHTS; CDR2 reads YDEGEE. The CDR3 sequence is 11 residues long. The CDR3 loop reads CASIGGNTIYF. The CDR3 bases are TGTGCTTCTATCGGTGGAAACACCATATATTTT.

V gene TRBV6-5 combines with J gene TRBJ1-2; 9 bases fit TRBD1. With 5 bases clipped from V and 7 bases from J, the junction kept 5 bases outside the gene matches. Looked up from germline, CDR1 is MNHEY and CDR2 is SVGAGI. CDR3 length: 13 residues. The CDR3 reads CASSGDRAVGYTF. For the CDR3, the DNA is TGTGCCAGCAGTGGGGACAGGGCGGTTGGCTACACCTTC.

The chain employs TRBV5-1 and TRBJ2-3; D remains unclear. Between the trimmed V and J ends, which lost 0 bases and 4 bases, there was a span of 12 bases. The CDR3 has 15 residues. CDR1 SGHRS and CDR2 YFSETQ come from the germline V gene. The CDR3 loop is CASSLENRLSDTQYF. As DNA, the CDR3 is TGCGCCAGCAGCTTGGAAAATAGACTCTCAGATACGCAGTATTTT.

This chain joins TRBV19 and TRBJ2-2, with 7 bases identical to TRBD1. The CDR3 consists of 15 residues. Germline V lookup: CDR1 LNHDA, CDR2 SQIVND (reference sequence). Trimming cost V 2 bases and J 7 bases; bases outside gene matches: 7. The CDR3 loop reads CASSIRSGGSGELFF. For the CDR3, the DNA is TGTGCCAGTAGTATAAGGTCAGGGGGTAGCGGGGAGCTGTTTTTT.

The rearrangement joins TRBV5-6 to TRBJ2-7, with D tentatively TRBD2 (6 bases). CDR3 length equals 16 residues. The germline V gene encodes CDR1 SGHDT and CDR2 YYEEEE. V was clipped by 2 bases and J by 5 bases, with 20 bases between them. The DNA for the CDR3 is TGTGCCAGCAGCTTATGGTGGGGCGGGGTTCACAACGAGCAGTACTTC. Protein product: CASSLWWGGVHNEQYF.

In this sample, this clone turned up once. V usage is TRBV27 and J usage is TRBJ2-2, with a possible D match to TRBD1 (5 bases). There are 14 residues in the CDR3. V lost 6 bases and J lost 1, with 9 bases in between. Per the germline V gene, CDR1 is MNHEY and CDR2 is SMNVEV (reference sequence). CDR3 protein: CASRLQVNTGELFF. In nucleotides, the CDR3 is TGTGCCAGCAGGTTACAGGTGAACACCGGGGAGCTGTTTTTT.

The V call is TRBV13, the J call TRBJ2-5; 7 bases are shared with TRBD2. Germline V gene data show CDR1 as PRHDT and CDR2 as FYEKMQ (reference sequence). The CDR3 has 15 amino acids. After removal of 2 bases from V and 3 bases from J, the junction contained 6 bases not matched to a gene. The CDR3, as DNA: TGTGCCAGCAGCTTATTTGGGGGGGTGGAAGAGACCCAGTACTTC. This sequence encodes CASSLFGGVEETQYF.

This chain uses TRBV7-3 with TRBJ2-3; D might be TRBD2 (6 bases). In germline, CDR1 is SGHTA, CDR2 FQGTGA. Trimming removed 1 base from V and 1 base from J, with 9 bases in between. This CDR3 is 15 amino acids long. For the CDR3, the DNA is TGTGCCAGCAGCTTAAGGGGGGACGGCACAGATACGCAGTATTTT. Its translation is CASSLRGDGTDTQYF.

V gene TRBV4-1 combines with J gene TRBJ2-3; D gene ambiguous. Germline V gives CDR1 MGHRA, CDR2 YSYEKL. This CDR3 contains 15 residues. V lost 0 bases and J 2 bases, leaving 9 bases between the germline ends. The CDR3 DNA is TGCGCCAGCAGCCAAGATCCGAATCCCACAGATACGCAGTATTTT. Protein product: CASSQDPNPTDTQYF.

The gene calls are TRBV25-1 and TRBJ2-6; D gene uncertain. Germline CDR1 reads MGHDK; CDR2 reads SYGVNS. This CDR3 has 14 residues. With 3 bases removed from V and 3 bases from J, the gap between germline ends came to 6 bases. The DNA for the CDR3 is TGTGCCAGCAGTGACCACGGTGGGGCCAACGTCCTGACTTTC. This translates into CASSDHGGANVLTF.

The CDR3 DNA follows: TGTGCCAGCAGCTTTACTAGCGGGGGGGATACGCAGTATTTT. Its protein is CASSFTSGGDTQYF. The V call is TRBV7-9, the J call TRBJ2-3, with 12 bases matching TRBD2. The CDR3 has 14 residues. With 3 bases clipped from V and 6 bases from J, the junction kept 1 base outside the gene matches. Germline assignment: CDR1 SEHNR and CDR2 FQNEAQ (reference sequence).